This T cell receptor (beta chain) was retrieved from a study of beta chain features in type 1 diabetes. The authors sorted CD4+ naive, central memory, regulatory and stem cell-like memory cells via CD45RO/CCR7/CD25/CD127/CD95/CD27. Expressed TCRB transcripts were sequenced because the entire RNA isolate underwent reverse transcription. TCRdb's table, derived via immunoSEQ multiplex PCR, lists solely in-frame clones and lacks some. The table has a few hundred thousand clones, 24% seen once. Study results and caveats: Patients showed naive, central memory and Treg TCRB repertoires that appeared more similar than those of healthy donors. Type 1 diabetes patients had TCRB CDR3s that were shorter (moderately but significantly so) in all four CD4+ subsets.

On this clone itself: Its antigen is as yet unknown.

In germline, CDR1 is SGHRS, CDR2 YFSETQ. V was pared by 3 bases and J by 1 base, with 12 bases of the junction left unmatched. This CDR3 region has 17 residues. This chain uses TRBV5-1 with TRBJ1-1; 7 nucleotides match TRBD1. The sequence was collected from a woman in her 30s with type 1 diabetes. Sequenced material: naive CD4+ T cells from blood. In DNA, the CDR3 is TGCGCCAGCAGCTCCCAGACAGGGCTTTTGGGGAACACTGAAGCTTTCTTT. Amino acids: CASSSQTGLLGNTEAFF. Full variable domain (outside the CDR3, taken from reference TRBV5-1 and TRBJ1-1): KAGVTQTPRYLIKTRGQQVTLSCSPISGHRSVSWYQQTPGQGLQFLFEYFSETQRNKGNFPGRFSGRQFSNSRSEMNVSTLELGDSALYLCASSSQTGLLGNTEAFFGQGTRLTVV.